The T cell receptor beta chain described here comes from a study of CD8 T cells in Susac syndrome (dated 2019 in TCRdb). Looking at the study overall: The study used repertoire sequencing to test whether antigen drove CD8+ T cell activation and differentiation in Susac syndrome. Overall study outcomes, separate from this receptor: The number of individuals in the TCR sequencing and HLA analysis was recognized as being relatively small.

CDR1 is given as LGHDT and CDR2 as YNNKEL, both from the germline V gene (reference sequence). The CDR3 sequence holds 15 residues, the cysteine and phenylalanine included. CDR3 DNA only is kept here, 45 bases in frame from base 1. The V end gives up 7 bases and the J end 8 bases, leaving 14 bases in the junction not matched to a gene. Peripheral blood CD8+ and CD4+ T cells from healthy donors, Susac syndrome patients and multiple sclerosis patients were profiled using high-throughput TCR beta sequencing. Treatment-naive patients with stable or active relapsing-remitting disease fulfilling revised McDonald criteria were used as multiple sclerosis controls. Bulk CD8+ and CD4+ T cells were purified by magnetic negative isolation, whereas CD8+ TEMRA cells were enriched by FACS. Blood was collected in EDTA tubes and processed within 24 hours, with PBMCs isolated through density gradient centrifugation. PBMCs destined for TCR sequencing were cryopreserved in liquid nitrogen and later thawed in a 37 °C water bath. The sorted or isolated CD4+, CD8+ and CD8+ TEMRA cells reached a purity of at least 90%.

A note on this clonotype: There is no known antigen for this receptor. The sample holds no much larger clone one base away, and base qualities are not on file.

RNA was extracted with the RNeasy kit and about 0.5 to 1 ug was reverse transcribed using random hexamers. The immunoSEQ multiplex PCR assay, which covers 54 Vbeta and 13 Jbeta segments, was used to amplify TCR beta CDR3 regions. To correct PCR amplification bias, a synthetic template baseline was used for both primer optimization and computational correction. The authors processed their data as follows. Reads were assigned to V, D and J genes according to IMGT and analyzed in immunoSEQ Analyzer, with only productive sequences retained. Clonality was computed as one minus Shannon entropy normalized by log2 of the number of productive unique sequences. Public and private clones were assessed among the 100 most prevalent clones of each patient and control. A clone was defined as Susac-specific if it was absent from the healthy and MS cohorts, from roughly 1,000 published viral clones and from other ImmuneACCESS disease sequences. TCRdb reprocessing: public reads trimmed at Q25 with fastp, clones called with MiXCR, in-frame beta chains kept. Merged by CDR3 protein, the rows form single entries marked with the most common genes and DNA. These V and J calls are TCRdb output, not the study's own analysis. The sample data list a few hundred thousand distinct CDR3 sequences, and 95% of these were observed just once. 0.08% to 0.095% of the sample goes to the ten largest clones.

The sequencing sample was made of CD4+ T cells from PBMCs. The chain was built from TRBV3-1 and TRBJ1-1; 9 bases in between match TRBD1. This sequence was found in a human donor with multiple sclerosis. CDR3 reads: CASIPTGGARGEAFF. The nucleotides are TGTGCCAGCATCCCGACAGGGGGGGCTAGGGGGGAAGCTTTCTTT.